What follows are 16 T cell receptor beta chains derived from one specimen sequenced in a study of cytomegalovirus exposure and HLA in healthy donors. Generated by immunoSEQ multiplex PCR, the TCRdb table keeps only in-frame clones and is missing some. The table includes 200,000 or so clones, 75% to 90% detected once. What was sequenced was PBMCs. Receptor source: a man aged 18 to 29 in good health and CMV-seropositive.

The chain recombines TRBV11-3 with TRBJ2-7, with 10 positions matching TRBD2. In germline, CDR1 is SGHNT, CDR2 YENEEA. The CDR3 totals 13 residues. V shed 5 bases and J 4 bases; nucleotides not matched to a gene: 2. The CDR3 loop is CASSGLAEYEQYF. In DNA, the CDR3 is TGTGCCAGCAGCGGACTAGCGGAATACGAGCAGTACTTC.

The chain uses TRBV7-2 and TRBJ2-3; D remains unclear. CDR1 SGHTA and CDR2 FQGNSA come from the germline V gene. V lost 4 bases and J lost 2, with 7 bases in between. CDR3 length: 13 amino acids. The CDR3 nucleotides are TGTGCCAGCAGCTCAATCAACACAGATACGCAGTATTTT. Protein product: CASSSINTDTQYF.

This clone was counted ten times or more. The chain carries TRBV7-9 and TRBJ2-5, with TRBD2 matching over 7 bases. Germline values: CDR1 SEHNR, CDR2 FQNEAQ (reference sequence). Losses at the gene ends were 11 bases for V and 4 bases for J; bases not matched to a gene: 4. The CDR3 has 11 residues. DNA of the CDR3: TGTGCCTGCGGGGGTGGAGAGACCCAGTACTTC. It translates to CACGGGETQYF. Looking up the rest from reference TRBV7-9 and TRBJ2-5 gives the full variable domain: DTGVSQNPRHKITKRGQNVTFRCDPISEHNRLYWYRQTLGQGPEFLTYFQNEAQLEKSRLLSDRFSAERPKGSFSTLEIQRTEQGDSAMYLCACGGGETQYFGPGTRLLVL.

The genes are TRBV9 and TRBJ2-2; 11 bases fit TRBD2. V gave up 0 bases and J gave up 1 base; unmatched junction bases: 2. The CDR3 has 17 amino acids. From germline, CDR1 is SGDLS and CDR2 YYNGEE. The CDR3 spells CASSVAGTSGNTGELFF. The CDR3 DNA reads TGTGCCAGCAGCGTAGCTGGGACTAGCGGGAACACCGGGGAGCTGTTTTTT.

This chain joins TRBV19 and TRBJ1-1; the D gene is possibly TRBD1 (5 bases). This CDR3 contains 14 residues. Germline CDR1 is LNHDA and CDR2 is SQIVND (reference sequence). Trimming pared 3 bases from V and 1 base from J, leaving 9 bases between. The CDR3 DNA follows: TGTGCCAGTAGTATCGGGGGGACGAACACTGAAGCTTTCTTT. It specifies CASSIGGTNTEAFF.

The chain joins TRBV30 to TRBJ1-2, with a weak D call TRBD1 (5 bases). CDR3 length equals 16 residues. CDR1 and CDR2 from the germline V gene are GTSNPN and SVGIG (reference sequence). V shed 7 bases and J shed 2 bases, with 23 bases lying between them. CDR3 sequence reads: CASVGGGAGWNYGYTF. The DNA for the CDR3 is TGTGCCTCCGTCGGTGGCGGCGCAGGGTGGAACTATGGCTACACCTTC.

The chain employs TRBV10-3 and TRBJ2-5; 11 nucleotides agree with TRBD2. There are 14 residues in the CDR3. The J segment lost 5 bases and the V segment lost 5 bases, leaving 4 bases of the junction unmatched. CDR1 is ENHRY, CDR2 SYGVKD, per germline. The CDR3 here is CAISTSGSRETQYF. The CDR3 nucleotides read TGTGCCATCAGTACTAGCGGGAGTCGTGAGACCCAGTACTTC.

V is TRBV25-1 and J is TRBJ1-1; D not resolved. The CDR3 spans 14 residues. The V gene's germline CDR1 is MGHDK and CDR2 SYGVNS. Between the trimmed V and J ends, which lost 1 base and 8 bases, there was a span of 14 bases. CDR3 sequence reads: CASSESGGSVEAFF. In DNA, the CDR3 is TGTGCCAGCAGTGAATCAGGTGGGTCAGTAGAAGCTTTCTTT.

The chain recombines TRBV9 with TRBJ2-7; TRBD2 matches 10 bases. Germline CDR1 is SGDLS and CDR2 is YYNGEE. The CDR3 has 17 amino acids. Germline trimming cut 0 bases from V and 6 bases from J; bases unmatched to any gene: 12. The CDR3 loop reads CASSVEGGLAGVIEQYF. CDR3 sequence (DNA): TGTGCCAGCAGCGTAGAGGGGGGCCTAGCGGGAGTTATCGAGCAGTACTTC.

The genes are TRBV5-4 and TRBJ2-1; D perhaps matches TRBD2 (6 bases). V was shortened by 1 base and J by 2 bases, with 10 bases between the two germline ends. The germline V gene has CDR1 SGHNT and CDR2 YYREEE (reference sequence). There are 15 residues in the CDR3. CDR3 bases: TGTGCCAGCAGCTTGACGGGAGCGGCCTACAATGAGCAGTTCTTC. Translated: CASSLTGAAYNEQFF. The variable domain in full, completed from reference TRBV5-4 and TRBJ2-1, reads ETGVTQSPTHLIKTRGQQVTLRCSSQSGHNTVSWYQQALGQGPQFIFQYYREEENGRGNFPPRFSGLQFPNYSSELNVNALELDDSALYLCASSLTGAAYNEQFFGPGTRLTVL.

This chain joins TRBV21-1 and TRBJ2-7; TRBD1, the table's D call, lacks a check against the DNA. TRBV21-1 is a pseudogene segment. This CDR3 region has 14 residues. CDR3 nucleotide sequence: TGTGCCAGCAGCGCACAGGGGGAAGCCTACGAGCAGTACTTC. Protein: CASSAQGEAYEQYF.

The chain recombines TRBV28 with TRBJ1-2; D not resolved. Germline values: CDR1 MDHEN, CDR2 SYDVKM. V was pared by 2 bases and J by 3 bases, with 7 bases between. This CDR3 region has 13 residues. CDR3 DNA: TGTGCCAGCAGTTTAGACACCCACTATGGCTACACCTTC. The encoded protein is CASSLDTHYGYTF.

The chain joins TRBV6-5 to TRBJ1-3; TRBD1 might be the D (5 bases). V lost 6 bases, J lost 0 bases, and 12 bases lay in between. This CDR3 has 15 amino acids. The germline CDR1 and CDR2 sequences are MNHEY and SVGAGI. The CDR3 DNA reads TGTGCCAGCAGCCCGGGGGTTACCTCTGGAAACACCATATATTTT. Translated, it gives CASSPGVTSGNTIYF.

CDR3 in amino acids: CASSQDPGTSEPSYNEQFF. The CDR3 nucleotides read TGCGCCAGCAGCCAAGACCCCGGGACTAGCGAACCCTCCTACAATGAGCAGTTCTTC. This chain links TRBV4-3 with TRBJ2-1, with 10 bases aligning to TRBD2. V dropped 0 bases and J dropped 0; count of bases not matched to a gene: 8. The CDR3 extends over 19 amino acids. Looked up from germline, CDR1 is LGHNA and CDR2 is YSLEER.

The J gene is TRBJ2-1, the V gene TRBV9; 7 positions match TRBD2. The V gene's germline CDR1 is SGDLS and CDR2 YYNGEE. The V and J ends lost 3 bases and 6 bases, in that order; junction bases with no gene match: 0. The CDR3 contains 12 residues. The CDR3 bases are TGTGCCAGCAGCGGGACTAGCAATGAGCAGTTCTTC. Translation: CASSGTSNEQFF.

The J gene is TRBJ2-7, the V gene TRBV10-3; 7 bases are shared with TRBD2. Germline V gene data show CDR1 as ENHRY and CDR2 as SYGVKD. The CDR3 is 14 residues long. V gave up 4 bases and J gave up 5 bases; unmatched junction bases: 8. Written as DNA, the CDR3 is TGTGCCATCAGTGGGGGGGGAGGGCAGAACGAGCAGTACTTC. Protein: CAISGGGGQNEQYF.